The 15 T cell receptor beta chains below were found in one sample sequenced in a study of Ad26.COV2.S vaccination and SARS-CoV-2 variants. This table comes from immunoSEQ multiplex PCR, and its TCRdb copy is limited to in-frame clones, with some not included. The table shows 400,000 or so clones, with more than 85% occurring only once. Described treatment: around 19 received Ad26.COV2.S at low or high dose, single or two shots; five or six received placebo; per-sample allocation not given. Material that was analyzed had been drawn on day 63 after the first vaccine or placebo injection. Source: peripheral blood, taken in a trial of Ad26.COV2.S vaccine versus placebo. The receptors originated from a person between 18 and 65 years old who received the Ad26.COV2.S COVID-19 vaccine or a placebo.

Only a few counts were recorded for this clone. This chain uses TRBV5-5 with TRBJ1-6; D is undetermined. CDR1 is SGHKS, CDR2 YYEKEE, per germline (reference sequence). V gave up 6 bases and J gave up 0 bases, with 13 bases separating them. The CDR3 has 16 amino acids. The CDR3 loop is CASIQEAGSYNSPLHF. The CDR3 DNA is TGTGCCAGCATTCAAGAGGCTGGCTCCTATAATTCACCCCTCCACTTT.

The chain uses TRBV6-6 and TRBJ1-5; 7 bases are shared with TRBD1. The CDR3 extends over 15 amino acids. Germline V CDR1 and CDR2: MNHNY, SVGAGI (reference sequence). V trimming: 8 bases; J trimming: 3 bases; junction bases outside the gene matches: 10. Written as DNA, the CDR3 is TGTGCCAGCCGCTACAGGGGAATCGACAATCAGCCCCAGCATTTT. This gives the protein CASRYRGIDNQPQHF.

The chain uses TRBV12-3 or TRBV12-4 and TRBJ2-2, with D unresolved. The V gene lost 5 bases and the J gene lost 0 bases, with 4 bases spanning the gap. The CDR3 spans 13 residues. The CDR3 loop reads CASSHPNTGELFF. The CDR3 nucleotides read TGTGCCAGCAGTCACCCGAACACCGGGGAGCTGTTTTTT.

The chain carries TRBV6-5 and TRBJ2-7, with 10 bases aligning to TRBD1. V shed 10 bases, J shed 4 bases, and the junction held 7 bases outside the gene matches. Germline values: CDR1 MNHEY, CDR2 SVGAGI. The CDR3 has 13 amino acids. The CDR3 sequence: CATSTGGTYEQYF. The CDR3 DNA sequence: TGTGCCACCTCGACAGGGGGCACTTACGAGCAGTACTTC.

The chain combines TRBV24-1 with TRBJ1-2; 8 nucleotides agree with TRBD1. The CDR3 is made up of 15 amino acids. CDR1 and CDR2 from the germline V gene are KGHDR and SFDVKD. J was trimmed by 3 bases and V by 3 bases; bases with no gene match: 5. For the CDR3, the DNA is TGTGCCACCAGTGATCCCACAGGGGGAGACTATGGCTACACCTTC. Its translation: CATSDPTGGDYGYTF.

The chain carries TRBV5-5 and TRBJ1-1; D might be TRBD1 (5 bases). The V and J ends lost 4 bases and 2 bases respectively, with 9 bases between them. The CDR3 has 13 amino acids. Per germline, CDR1 SGHKS and CDR2 YYEKEE (reference sequence). DNA of the CDR3: TGTGCCAGCAGCCAAGACAGAAACACTGAAGCTTTCTTT. This gives the protein CASSQDRNTEAFF.

The rearrangement links TRBV4-1 to TRBJ2-2; TRBD2 matches at 8 bases. J gave up 5 bases and V 3 bases, and 11 bases lay outside the gene matches. The CDR3 has 17 residues. Germline lookup yields CDR1 MGHRA and CDR2 YSYEKL. CDR3 DNA: TGCGCCAGCAGCCAGTGGGATGGCGGGGGGCGGACCGGGGAGCTGTTTTTT. Translated: CASSQWDGGGRTGELFF.

The CDR3 DNA reads TGTGCCAGCAGCCCTCAATACGGTCCTTCCTCCTACGAGCAGTACTTC. Amino acid sequence: CASSPQYGPSSYEQYF. The V call is TRBV3-1 (or the pseudogene TRBV3-2), the J call TRBJ2-7; no definite D call. CDR1 is LGHDT, CDR2 YNNKEL, per germline (reference sequence). The CDR3 has 16 amino acids. V dropped 4 bases and J dropped 0 bases, with 16 bases sitting between them.

The chain is built from TRBV19 and TRBJ2-5; the D is unclear. The V and J ends lost 4 bases and 0 bases respectively, with 6 bases between them. The CDR3 has 13 residues. Germline V gene sequence: CDR1 LNHDA, CDR2 SQIVND (reference sequence). The chain's CDR3 is CASSRMDQETQYF. The CDR3 coding sequence is TGTGCCAGTAGTAGGATGGACCAAGAGACCCAGTACTTC. Combining the CDR3 with reference TRBV19 and TRBJ2-5 gives the whole variable domain DGGITQSPKYLFRKEGQNVTLSCEQNLNHDAMYWYRQDPGQGLRLIYYSQIVNDFQKGDIAEGYSVSREKKESFPLTVTSAQKNPTAFYLCASSRMDQETQYFGPGTRLLVL.

V is TRBV4-1 and J is TRBJ2-3; no clear D. The CDR3 is 12 amino acids. The germline CDR1 and CDR2 sequences are MGHRA and YSYEKL. V dropped 7 bases and J dropped 12 bases, with 17 bases sitting between them. CDR3 sequence (DNA): TGCGCCAGCAACAACCCAGACAAGCCCCAGTATTTT. It yields the protein CASNNPDKPQYF.

The rearrangement joins TRBV7-9 to TRBJ2-3, with TRBD2 matching over 11 bases. Germline V lookup: CDR1 SEHNR, CDR2 FQNEAQ (reference sequence). The V gene end was trimmed by 6 bases and the J gene end by 4 bases; junction bases not matched to a gene: 9. The CDR3 length is 16 residues. Here the CDR3 DNA reads TGTGCCAGCAGACCTCGTAGCGGGGGGGCGTCAGATACGCAGTATTTT. This encodes CASRPRSGGASDTQYF. Combining the CDR3 with reference TRBV7-9 and TRBJ2-3 gives the whole variable domain DTGVSQNPRHKITKRGQNVTFRCDPISEHNRLYWYRQTLGQGPEFLTYFQNEAQLEKSRLLSDRFSAERPKGSFSTLEIQRTEQGDSAMYLCASRPRSGGASDTQYFGPGTRLTVL.

This clone was observed a handful of times. The V call is TRBV3-1 (or the pseudogene TRBV3-2), the J call TRBJ2-7, with TRBD2 matching over 12 bases. CDR1 and CDR2 from the germline V gene are LGHDT and YNNKEL (reference sequence). Unmatched junction bases numbered 7, after V lost 5 bases and J lost 2 bases. This CDR3 is built from 16 residues. The CDR3 spells CASSYQTSGGTYEQYF. The CDR3 DNA reads as TGTGCCAGCAGCTACCAGACTAGCGGGGGTACCTACGAGCAGTACTTC.

This chain uses TRBV7-6 with TRBJ2-5; D gene uncertain. Trimming left V 1 base short and J 5 bases short, with 11 bases between. CDR1 and CDR2 from the germline V gene are SGHVS and FNYEAQ. The CDR3 is 14 residues long. CDR3 amino acids: CASSLGGSRETQYF. CDR3 nucleotide sequence: TGTGCCAGCAGCTTAGGTGGATCGCGGGAGACCCAGTACTTC. The full variable domain, in which reference TRBV7-6 and TRBJ2-5 provide the parts outside the CDR3, is GAGVSQSPRYKVTKRGQDVALRCDPISGHVSLYWYRQALGQGPEFLTYFNYEAQQDKSGLPNDRFSAERPEGSISTLTIQRTEQRDSAMYRCASSLGGSRETQYFGPGTRLLVL.

This chain uses TRBV24-1 with TRBJ1-6; D ambiguous. Germline V gene sequence: CDR1 KGHDR, CDR2 SFDVKD. This CDR3 has 14 amino acids. Trimming removed 1 base at V and 10 bases at J, with 10 bases between. The CDR3 sequence is CATSDFELRSPLHF. The CDR3 coding sequence is TGTGCCACCAGTGATTTTGAGCTTAGGTCACCCCTCCACTTT.

As DNA, the CDR3 is TGTGCCAGAACCTTACGGGCCGACTTGGATGGCTACACCTTC. This translates into CARTLRADLDGYTF. The chain has TRBV5-3 and TRBJ1-2, with no clear D. TRBV5-3 is flagged as an ORF with uncertain function. Trimming took 6 bases from V and 6 from J, leaving 18 bases between them. The CDR3 is made up of 14 amino acids.